This T cell receptor beta chain was retrieved from a study of shared clonotypes between healthy human individuals. There were no recent acute infections or vaccinations among the donors, who were healthy HIV-negative adults. This clone was seen more than once but under ten times. Only in-frame clones appear in the TCRdb table, and some are missing; sequencing was by immunoSEQ multiplex PCR. Here the sample spans 190,000 or so clones, approximately 62% being singletons. The sequence was obtained from a man between 25 and 39 years old in good health. The specimen was memory CD4+ T cells sorted from blood. Subset given: CD45RA-negative fraction.

CDR3 in amino acids: CASTPLGHFSTDTQYF. The DNA for the CDR3 is TGCGCCAGCACCCCTCTGGGACATTTTAGCACAGATACGCAGTATTTT. J is TRBJ2-3 and V is TRBV5-1; a possible D gene is TRBD1 (6 bases). V was clipped by 6 bases and J by 0 bases, with 17 bases between them. The germline V gene has CDR1 SGHRS and CDR2 YFSETQ. The CDR3 has 16 residues.